Given below is one TCR beta chain in context. The sample is drawn from a study of blood T cell repertoires in COVID-19. For the study at large: Sources were T cells, B-cell-depleted T cells, or PBMCs; the material itself was cDNA or gDNA.

With 2 bases removed from V and 4 bases from J, the gap between germline ends came to 4 bases. CDR3 length: 12 residues. CDR1 SGHNT and CDR2 YYREEE come from the germline V gene (reference sequence). Clones were read by immunoSEQ multiplex PCR, and TCRdb kept only the in-frame ones, dropping some. The sample contains about 130,000 clones, around nine tenths of which appear only once. The sequencing input was peripheral blood. The clonotype comes from a man aged 50 to 60 with COVID-19, enrolled during active disease. The V and J genes are TRBV5-4 and TRBJ2-1; D is unclear. CDR3 nucleotides: TGTGCCAGCAGCTTTTTATACAATGAGCAGTTCTTC. This sequence encodes CASSFLYNEQFF.